The source of this T cell receptor beta chain is a study of CDR3 diversity in severe acne (dated by TCRdb to between 2018 and 2021). This clonotype showed up just a few times. Its antigen is currently not known. No qualities accompany the bases; no much larger clone lies one base away. From the cysteine through the phenylalanine, the CDR3 covers 10 amino acids. The entry retains the CDR3 DNA only, 30 bases that are in frame from base 1. V and J are truncated by 11 bases and 4 bases respectively, leaving an intervening sequence of 8 bases. CDR1 and CDR2 were assigned from the germline V gene as SNHLY and FYNNEI. Receptor libraries were prepared by PCR. Sequenced on an Illumina HiSeq 2000. The public reads were reanalyzed by TCRdb: fastp trimming at Q25, MiXCR alignment, in-frame beta chains only. Under each unique CDR3 protein, matching rows form one entry showing the most common genes and DNA. This sample comprises about 85,000 distinct CDR3 sequences, 45% to 55% of them detected only once. In total, the top ten clones hold 10% of the sample.

The chain links TRBV2 with TRBJ2-5; no D segment can be confidently identified. The sequence was obtained from a male donor in good health, serving as a control. The specimen was blood. The nucleotides are TGTGCCGGATCCCGAGAGACCCAGTACTTC. Translated, it gives CAGSRETQYF.